The TCR beta chain described here comes from a study of OX40 agonist ivuxolimab in advanced cancers. Overall study findings and caveats: Among the lowest levels of clonal expansion were found in partial responders at 0.1-3.0 mg/kg.

The germline V gene has CDR1 SGHNT and CDR2 YENEEA. CDR3 length equals 12 residues. V lost 3 bases and J 8 bases, leaving 8 bases between the germline ends. The study sampled blood at baseline, cycle 4 day 1, and cycle 7 day 1. A word on this clone: What it binds is unknown.

The method was immunoSEQ multiplex PCR; TCRdb's version includes in-frame clones alone and lacks a portion of them. The data contain 75,000 to 100,000 clones, 80% to 95% of them singletons. This clonotype was sampled from an adult with an advanced solid tumor such as melanoma, head and neck, liver or kidney cancer. Sample: CD4+ or CD8+ T cells sorted from blood, taken in a trial of the OX40 agonist ivuxolimab. This chain links TRBV11-3 with TRBJ2-1, with D tentatively TRBD1 or TRBD2 (5 bases each). The CDR3 loop is CASSFGGHEQFF. CDR3 nucleotides: TGTGCCAGCAGCTTTGGGGGTCATGAGCAGTTCTTC.